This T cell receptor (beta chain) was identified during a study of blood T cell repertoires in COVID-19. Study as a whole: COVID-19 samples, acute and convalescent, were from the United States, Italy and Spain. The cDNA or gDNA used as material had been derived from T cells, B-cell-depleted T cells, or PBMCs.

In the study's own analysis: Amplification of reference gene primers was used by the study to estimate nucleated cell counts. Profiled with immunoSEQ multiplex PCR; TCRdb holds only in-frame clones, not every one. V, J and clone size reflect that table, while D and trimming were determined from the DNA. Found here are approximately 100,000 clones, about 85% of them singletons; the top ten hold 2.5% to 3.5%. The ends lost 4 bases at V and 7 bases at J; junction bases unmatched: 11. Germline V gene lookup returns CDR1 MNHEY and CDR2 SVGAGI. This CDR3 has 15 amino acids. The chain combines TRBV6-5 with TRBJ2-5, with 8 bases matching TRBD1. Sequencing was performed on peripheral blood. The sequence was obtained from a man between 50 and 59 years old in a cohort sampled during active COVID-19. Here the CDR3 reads CASSSPGTGGGTQYF. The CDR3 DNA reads TGTGCCAGCAGTTCCCCTGGGACAGGTGGCGGGACCCAGTACTTC.